One and the same sample provided the 21 T cell receptor beta chains below, sequenced in a study of Ad26.COV2.S vaccination and SARS-CoV-2 variants. Treatment defined: about 20 received Ad26.COV2.S at low or high dose, single or two shots; 5 received placebo; per-sample allocation not given. Samples came from day 63 after the first vaccine or placebo injection. Generated by immunoSEQ multiplex PCR, the TCRdb table keeps only in-frame clones and is missing some. The table has some 450,000 clones, roughly 88% seen once; the top ten hold roughly 4%. The sequencing here drew on peripheral blood, taken in a trial of Ad26.COV2.S vaccine versus placebo. All receptors come from a person between 18 and 60 years old who received the Ad26.COV2.S COVID-19 vaccine or a placebo.

The genes are TRBV28 and TRBJ2-3, with D possibly being TRBD1 (6 bases). CDR1 is MDHEN, CDR2 SYDVKM, per germline. V shed 4 bases and J shed 3 bases, with 17 bases lying between them. This CDR3 spans 16 amino acids. As DNA, the CDR3 is TGTGCCAGCAGTTCGTCGACAGGCTTCTGGACAGATACGCAGTATTTT. This translates into CASSSSTGFWTDTQYF.

The chain recombines TRBV30 with TRBJ2-1; tentatively, D is TRBD1 (6 bases). Trimming removed 2 bases at V and 10 bases at J, with 12 bases between. There are 12 residues in the CDR3. Germline V gene sequence: CDR1 GTSNPN, CDR2 SVGIG (reference sequence). The CDR3 sequence is CAWSSRQGEQFF. The CDR3 region has the DNA TGTGCCTGGAGTTCTCGCCAGGGGGAGCAGTTCTTC.

The rearrangement uses TRBV6-5 and TRBJ2-2; 9 bases agree with TRBD1. This CDR3 contains 13 residues. Germline CDR1 is MNHEY and CDR2 is SVGAGI. V lost 6 bases and J lost 7; bases outside the gene matches: 3. The CDR3 nucleotides are TGTGCCAGCAGACAGGGGGCGGTCGGGGAGCTGTTTTTT. It encodes CASRQGAVGELFF.

The V and J genes are TRBV5-1 and TRBJ1-1; D remains ambiguous. The germline V and J ends were trimmed by 1 base and 1 base, with 8 bases remaining between them. The CDR3 runs to 14 residues. The germline V gene encodes CDR1 SGHRS and CDR2 YFSETQ. CDR3 loop: CASSLYFGNTEAFF. CDR3 DNA sequence: TGCGCCAGCAGCTTGTATTTCGGGAACACTGAAGCTTTCTTT.

This chain joins TRBV5-1 and TRBJ2-3, with TRBD2 matching over 9 bases. CDR1 is SGHRS, CDR2 YFSETQ, per germline. With 2 bases clipped from V and 1 base from J, the junction kept 8 bases outside the gene matches. The CDR3 sequence is 17 residues long. CDR3: CASSFLVAGEGTDTQYF. The CDR3 DNA is TGCGCCAGCAGCTTTTTAGTAGCGGGAGAGGGCACAGATACGCAGTATTTT.

This chain uses TRBV7-3 with TRBJ2-1; D unclear. Trimming left V 4 bases short and J 6 bases short, with 16 bases between. CDR3 size: 15 residues. The germline V gene has CDR1 SGHTA and CDR2 FQGTGA. The CDR3 DNA is TGTGCCAGCAGCTCCCGGGTAGGGTGGTTCAATGAGCAGTTCTTC. Translating gives CASSSRVGWFNEQFF.

This clone was observed once. This rearrangement joins TRBV18 to TRBJ2-1; 7 nucleotides align to TRBD2. Unmatched junction bases numbered 4, after V lost 3 bases and J lost 5 bases. Germline-derived CDR1 and CDR2 are KGHSH and LQKENI. This CDR3 spans 14 amino acids. The CDR3: CASSPGLSDNEQFF. The CDR3 DNA sequence: TGTGCCAGCTCACCGGGACTATCAGACAATGAGCAGTTCTTC.

This clone was observed once. V gene TRBV7-9 combines with J gene TRBJ2-2, with 9 bases that match TRBD1. Germline values: CDR1 SEHNR, CDR2 FQNEAQ (reference sequence). The CDR3 covers 14 residues. Trimming at V came to 4 bases and at J to 3 bases, leaving 0 bases not matched to a gene. CDR3 bases: TGTGCCAGCAGCTGGACAGGGGACACCGGGGAGCTGTTTTTT. It is translated as CASSWTGDTGELFF. Full variable domain (rest looked up from reference TRBV7-9 and TRBJ2-2): DTGVSQNPRHKITKRGQNVTFRCDPISEHNRLYWYRQTLGQGPEFLTYFQNEAQLEKSRLLSDRFSAERPKGSFSTLEIQRTEQGDSAMYLCASSWTGDTGELFFGEGSRLTVL.

CDR3 nucleotides: TGTGCCAGCAGCGAGATTAGCGGGAGTGGTGCAGATACGCAGTATTTT. As protein: CASSEISGSGADTQYF. The chain recombines TRBV6-4 with TRBJ2-3; 9 nucleotides agree with TRBD2. Germline-derived CDR1 and CDR2 are MRHNA and SNTAGT. The V gene end was trimmed by 6 bases and the J gene end by 4 bases; junction bases not matched to a gene: 11. This CDR3 is built from 16 residues.

This sequence joins TRBV5-1 and TRBJ1-4, with a possible D match to TRBD1 (5 bases). The germline CDR1 and CDR2 sequences are SGHRS and YFSETQ. V lost 1 base, J lost 7 bases, and 17 bases lay in between. The length of the CDR3 is 16 residues. CDR3 sequence (DNA): TGCGCCAGCAGCTTGTCCGGTGAGGGGATGTTTGAAAAACTGTTTTTT. Protein: CASSLSGEGMFEKLFF. Variable domain in full (rest from reference TRBV5-1 and TRBJ1-4): KAGVTQTPRYLIKTRGQQVTLSCSPISGHRSVSWYQQTPGQGLQFLFEYFSETQRNKGNFPGRFSGRQFSNSRSEMNVSTLELGDSALYLCASSLSGEGMFEKLFFGSGTQLSVL.

This clone came up once. The V call is TRBV3-1 (or the pseudogene TRBV3-2), the J call TRBJ2-2; a weak D match, TRBD2 (6 bases). The germline V and J ends were trimmed by 1 base and 4 bases, with 13 bases remaining between them. Germline V gene lookup returns CDR1 LGHDT and CDR2 YNNKEL (reference sequence). The CDR3 sequence is 16 residues long. Here the CDR3 DNA reads TGTGCCAGCAGCCAAGTTTCGGTAGCGGCCACCGGGGAGCTGTTTTTT. This codes for CASSQVSVAATGELFF.

The sample holds a few counts of this clone. V and J are TRBV7-3 and TRBJ2-2; 8 bases are a match to TRBD2. CDR1 SGHTA and CDR2 FQGTGA come from the germline V gene. J gave up 4 bases and V 5 bases, and 9 bases lay outside the gene matches. The CDR3 is 16 amino acids. CDR3: CASSPGGGRFTGELFF. As DNA, the CDR3 is TGTGCCAGCAGCCCGGGAGGCGGGAGGTTCACCGGGGAGCTGTTTTTT.

This chain links TRBV28 with TRBJ2-5; D remains ambiguous. The CDR3 contains 15 residues. Trimming took off 4 bases at V and 0 bases at J, with 12 bases between the two ends. Germline assignment: CDR1 MDHEN and CDR2 SYDVKM. In nucleotides, the CDR3 is TGTGCCAGCAGTTGGGCAACAGCCTACCAAGAGACCCAGTACTTC. It yields the protein CASSWATAYQETQYF.

The chain carries TRBV10-3 and TRBJ2-7; TRBD1 matches 9 bases. Germline V CDR1 and CDR2: ENHRY, SYGVKD. V gave up 6 bases and J gave up 5 bases; unmatched junction bases: 5. This CDR3 is 13 amino acids long. The CDR3 is CAISPDRGDEQYF. The CDR3 DNA follows: TGTGCCATCAGCCCGGACAGGGGTGACGAGCAGTACTTC.

This chain joins TRBV6-6 and TRBJ1-1, with a possible D match to TRBD1 (5 bases). The ends were cut back, 2 bases at V and 6 bases at J, with 7 bases in the middle. This CDR3 comprises 12 residues. CDR1 MNHNY and CDR2 SVGAGI come from the germline V gene (reference sequence). The CDR3 protein is CASSYGTSEAFF. Written as DNA, the CDR3 is TGTGCCAGCAGTTACGGGACGTCTGAAGCTTTCTTT.

This rearrangement joins TRBV24-1 to TRBJ2-1; 12 bases map to TRBD1. CDR3 length: 16 amino acids. V shed 3 bases, J shed 5 bases, and the junction held 4 bases outside the gene matches. The germline V gene encodes CDR1 KGHDR and CDR2 SFDVKD. The DNA of the CDR3 is TGTGCCACCAGTGATATAGGGACAGGGGGCCACAATGAGCAGTTCTTC. Amino acid sequence: CATSDIGTGGHNEQFF.

This clone was seen once. The chain employs TRBV7-8 and TRBJ2-5; D is ambiguous. Trimming shortened V by 5 bases and J by 5 bases, and 15 bases separated the two germline ends. From germline, CDR1 is SGHVS and CDR2 FQNEAQ. The CDR3 length is 14 residues. CDR3 region: CASSRVESRETQYF. DNA for the CDR3: TGTGCCAGCAGCCGAGTAGAGTCCCGGGAGACCCAGTACTTC.

This rearrangement joins TRBV7-8 to TRBJ2-5, with D possibly TRBD1 on 5 matching bases. CDR3 length: 13 residues. Per the germline V gene, CDR1 is SGHVS and CDR2 is FQNEAQ. Trimming shortened V by 4 bases and J by 4 bases, and 10 bases separated the two germline ends. The CDR3 region is CASSWRQGETQYF. The CDR3 nucleotides are TGTGCCAGCAGCTGGCGGCAGGGAGAGACCCAGTACTTC.

This chain joins TRBV28 and TRBJ2-7; no clear D gene. The ends were cut back, 3 bases at V and 0 bases at J, with 15 bases in the middle. CDR1 MDHEN and CDR2 SYDVKM come from the germline V gene. This CDR3 has 16 amino acids. This chain's CDR3 is CASSLPGPSASYEQYF. The CDR3 DNA is TGTGCCAGCAGTTTGCCCGGTCCCTCAGCCTCCTACGAGCAGTACTTC.

The chain employs TRBV27 and TRBJ2-3; TRBD1 aligns across 12 bases. In germline, CDR1 is MNHEY, CDR2 SMNVEV (reference sequence). J lost 6 bases, V lost 6 bases, and 7 bases had no gene match. This CDR3 comprises 15 residues. CDR3 in DNA: TGTGCCAGCAGGACTGGGACAGGGGGCCGGGATACGCAGTATTTT. Its translation: CASRTGTGGRDTQYF.

The rearrangement uses TRBV10-3 and TRBJ2-1; D possibly matches TRBD1 or TRBD2 (5 bases each). In germline, CDR1 is ENHRY, CDR2 SYGVKD. This CDR3 spans 14 amino acids. V lost 6 bases and J 0 bases, leaving 9 bases between the germline ends. CDR3 DNA sequence: TGTGCCATCAGCGAGGGGAGCTCCTACAATGAGCAGTTCTTC. This encodes CAISEGSSYNEQFF.